This record covers a single T cell receptor (beta chain). The antigen is undetermined. The data were obtained in a study of graft-versus-host responses after intestinal transplantation. Looking at the study overall: Induction using anti-thymocyte globulin, followed by tacrolimus and steroids for roughly 3 years, was given to all recipients. Regarding the study as a whole: Detected in recipient marrow were GvH clones, some of which were first observed in ileum or blood.

Only in-frame clones appear in the TCRdb table, and some are missing; sequencing was by immunoSEQ multiplex PCR. The sample has tens of thousands of clones, roughly 80% seen once. Trimming took 1 base from V and 7 from J; bases not matched to a gene: 5. The CDR3 sequence is 14 residues long. Germline V gives CDR1 SGHRS, CDR2 YFSETQ. This chain uses TRBV5-1 with TRBJ2-1, with 7 bases matching TRBD1. The sequencing used unstimulated CD8+ T cells sorted from spleen or lymph node cells, collected before intestinal transplant. The TCR sequence derives from a human donor who received an intestinal transplant. The CDR3 loop reads CASSLRQDRNEQFF. DNA of the CDR3: TGCGCCAGCAGCTTGAGGCAGGACAGGAATGAGCAGTTCTTC. Based on the CDR3 plus reference TRBV5-1 and TRBJ2-1, the full variable domain is KAGVTQTPRYLIKTRGQQVTLSCSPISGHRSVSWYQQTPGQGLQFLFEYFSETQRNKGNFPGRFSGRQFSNSRSEMNVSTLELGDSALYLCASSLRQDRNEQFFGPGTRLTVL.